The 4 T cell receptor beta chains reported below all come from one sample, sequenced in a study of T cell responses to AZD1222 COVID-19 vaccine. Using immunoSEQ multiplex PCR, the repertoire was profiled, and TCRdb retains in-frame clones only, with some absent. Among tens of thousands of clones listed, 65% to 85% were seen once. This material consisted of peripheral blood, taken 28 days after the second AZD1222 dose. The receptors here all came from an adult who received the AZD1222 COVID-19 vaccine.

V usage is TRBV2 and J usage is TRBJ2-7; the D gene is possibly TRBD1 (6 bases). The CDR3 runs 14 residues. Per germline, CDR1 SNHLY and CDR2 FYNNEI. Trimming shortened V by 4 bases and J by 2 bases, and 12 bases separated the two germline ends. CDR3: CASSVSGDAYEQYF. The CDR3 DNA reads TGTGCCAGCAGTGTGTCAGGGGATGCCTACGAGCAGTACTTC.

The chain is built from TRBV2 and TRBJ1-5; D uncertain. There are 13 residues in the CDR3. The V end lost 7 bases, the J end lost 5 bases, and 12 bases lay between the germline ends. Germline lookup yields CDR1 SNHLY and CDR2 FYNNEI. CDR3 amino acids: CASILDPYQPQHF. The CDR3 DNA follows: TGTGCCAGCATTCTGGACCCTTATCAGCCCCAGCATTTT.

This clone was recorded once. The chain employs TRBV11-2 and TRBJ2-2; TRBD2 might be the D (7 bases). V was clipped by 5 bases and J by 6 bases, with 22 bases between them. Germline lookup yields CDR1 SGHAT and CDR2 FQNNGV. This CDR3 is 17 amino acids long. The CDR3, as DNA: TGTGCCAGCAGCCGTCGCAGAGGGGGGGGCAACGCCGGGGAGCTGTTTTTT. This codes for CASSRRRGGGNAGELFF.

This clone was seen a few times. The CDR3 region is CASSIGTRNEQFF. The CDR3 DNA is TGTGCCAGCAGCATTGGGACCCGCAATGAGCAGTTCTTC. The chain employs TRBV28 and TRBJ2-1; perhaps D is TRBD1 or TRBD2 (5 bases each). The CDR3 is 13 residues long. V lost 6 bases and J lost 6, with 12 bases in between. CDR1 and CDR2 (germline): MDHEN, SYDVKM.